These 14 T cell receptor beta chains originate from one sample sequenced in a study of CD8+ T cells in alopecia areata. Sequencing relied on a cDNA template that was reverse transcribed from extracted RNA. Clones were sequenced by immunoSEQ multiplex PCR, and TCRdb holds only the in-frame ones, with some missing. The sample includes over 150,000 clones, 58% seen only once; the top ten take 4.5% to 6%. Treatment reported: oral pan-JAK inhibitor, 5-10 mg twice daily. The sample in question was CD4+ T cells sorted from blood, obtained at week 24, from a patient treated with tofacitinib. These receptors were obtained from a human donor with alopecia areata.

The chain has TRBV9 and TRBJ2-5; D is undetermined. The germline CDR1 and CDR2 sequences are SGDLS and YYNGEE. The V end was cut by 0 bases, the J end by 4 bases, with 10 bases between. This CDR3 comprises 14 residues. The CDR3, as DNA: TGTGCCAGCAGCGTAGAGTGGGCAGGAGAGACCCAGTACTTC. Its protein product is CASSVEWAGETQYF.

This clone has just a few counts. CDR3 amino acids: CASSFTSGTTDTQYF. The CDR3 DNA reads TGCGCCAGCAGCTTCACTAGCGGAACCACAGATACGCAGTATTTT. The genes are TRBV5-1 and TRBJ2-3, with TRBD2 matching 8 bases. Germline V gene lookup returns CDR1 SGHRS and CDR2 YFSETQ. This CDR3 is 15 amino acids long. V dropped 2 bases and J dropped 2; count of bases not matched to a gene: 4.

The gene calls are TRBV4-3 and TRBJ2-5, with 8 bases aligning to TRBD1. The germline V gene has CDR1 LGHNA and CDR2 YSLEER. V dropped 1 base and J dropped 4; count of bases not matched to a gene: 5. The CDR3 runs to 15 residues. In nucleotides, the CDR3 is TGCGCCAGCAGCCAAGGGACAGGGCAGGGAGAGACCCAGTACTTC. This codes for CASSQGTGQGETQYF.

The chain is built from TRBV5-6 and TRBJ2-7; possibly TRBD2 for D (5 bases). The V end was cut by 1 base, the J end by 0 bases, with 11 bases between. CDR1 and CDR2 from the germline V gene are SGHDT and YYEEEE. The CDR3 has 15 amino acids. The DNA of the CDR3 is TGTGCCAGCAGCTTGTTGAGAGCGGACTCCTACGAGCAGTACTTC. Its translation: CASSLLRADSYEQYF.

In its sample, this clone was seen a few times. The chain links TRBV4-3 to TRBJ2-2; D possibly matches TRBD1 or TRBD2 (6 bases each). Trimming left V 4 bases short and J 4 bases short, with 16 bases between. This CDR3 is 16 amino acids long. Germline values: CDR1 LGHNA, CDR2 YSLEER. This CDR3 is CASSPYGGPTTGELFF. DNA of the CDR3: TGCGCCAGCAGCCCCTATGGGGGGCCTACCACCGGGGAGCTGTTTTTT.

This clone was counted only a few times. J is TRBJ1-1 and V is TRBV2; a weak D match, TRBD1 (5 bases). The CDR3 totals 15 residues. The germline V and J ends were trimmed by 7 bases and 3 bases, with 18 bases remaining between them. Germline CDR1 is SNHLY and CDR2 is FYNNEI. CDR3 sequence: CASTILSGSHTEAFF. DNA of the CDR3: TGTGCCAGCACTATTTTGTCAGGGTCCCACACTGAAGCTTTCTTT.

The count of this clone is one. The chain couples TRBV4-3 to TRBJ2-7; 8 bases are shared with TRBD1. Germline assignment: CDR1 LGHNA and CDR2 YSLEER. The trim removed 6 bases at V and 5 bases at J, leaving 9 bases unmatched. This CDR3 has 14 amino acids. The CDR3, as DNA: TGCGCCAGCAGTCCCGCACAGGGGGTAAACGAGCAGTACTTC. Its protein is CASSPAQGVNEQYF.

J is TRBJ2-6 and V is TRBV4-1; the D is unclear. Per germline, CDR1 MGHRA and CDR2 YSYEKL. The CDR3 runs to 15 residues. Trimming stripped 0 bases from V and 3 bases from J, with 6 bases between. The CDR3 spells CASSQEGFGANVLTF. The CDR3, as DNA: TGCGCCAGCAGCCAAGAGGGGTTTGGGGCCAACGTCCTGACTTTC.

The chain carries TRBV9 and TRBJ2-3, with D possibly being TRBD2 (7 bases). The germline V gene encodes CDR1 SGDLS and CDR2 YYNGEE. V gave up 5 bases and J gave up 2 bases, with 15 bases separating them. The CDR3 extends over 15 amino acids. The CDR3 nucleotides read TGTGCCAGCAGGGCCTGGGGGGGGCCCACAGATACGCAGTATTTT. It is translated as CASRAWGGPTDTQYF.

This clone turned up a few times. This chain links TRBV19 with TRBJ1-1, with D uncertain. The CDR3 runs 15 residues. Trimming pared 3 bases from V and 1 base from J, leaving 12 bases between. Germline loops: CDR1 LNHDA, CDR2 SQIVND (reference sequence). The DNA of the CDR3 is TGTGCCAGTAGTATTCTCGTGACGACGAACACTGAAGCTTTCTTT. It yields the protein CASSILVTTNTEAFF.

CDR3 region: CASSHPSKNYGYTF. The DNA for the CDR3 is TGCGCCAGCAGCCACCCTTCTAAGAACTATGGCTACACCTTC. The chain recombines TRBV4-1 with TRBJ1-2; no clear D gene. Per the germline V gene, CDR1 is MGHRA and CDR2 is YSYEKL. V was cut by 3 bases and J by 2 bases, with 10 bases left in between. The CDR3 consists of 14 residues.

This clone was observed a handful of times. The chain joins TRBV5-6 to TRBJ1-1; the D gene is possibly TRBD1 (5 bases). The CDR3 is 14 amino acids. Per germline, CDR1 SGHDT and CDR2 YYEEEE. V lost 1 base and J lost 4, with 11 bases in between. CDR3 bases: TGTGCCAGCAGCTTGTTGCGCAGGGTCACTGAAGCTTTCTTT. Translated: CASSLLRRVTEAFF.

This clone is a singleton in its sample. The rearrangement links TRBV18 to TRBJ2-5; D uncertain. V gave up 6 bases and J gave up 2 bases, with 10 bases separating them. The CDR3 spans 13 residues. Germline V gene lookup returns CDR1 KGHSH and CDR2 LQKENI. CDR3 DNA: TGTGCCAGCTCTCTAACAGAGCAAGAGACCCAGTACTTC. This codes for CASSLTEQETQYF. The whole variable domain, filled in from reference TRBV18 and TRBJ2-5, reads NAGVMQNPRHLVRRRGQEARLRCSPMKGHSHVYWYRQLPEEGLKFMVYLQKENIIDESGMPKERFSAEFPKEGPSILRIQQVVRGDSAAYFCASSLTEQETQYFGPGTRLLVL.

The chain is built from TRBV4-1 and TRBJ2-7; D is unclear. V lost 0 bases and J 7 bases, leaving 7 bases between the germline ends. The CDR3 runs to 12 residues. Germline CDR1 MGHRA, CDR2 YSYEKL. This CDR3 is CASSQDLGEQYF. The CDR3 nucleotides read TGCGCCAGCAGCCAAGATCTGGGAGAGCAGTACTTC.